Sequencing of this T cell receptor (beta chain) was carried out in a study of coeliac disease. Whole-study context: Coeliac patients had newly diagnosed active disease, refractory type I disease, or gluten-free diet control.

Some clones are missing from TCRdb's copy, which holds only in-frame ones; the method was immunoSEQ multiplex PCR. This table holds about 4,400 clones, 65% to 75% found once. The source material was lamina propria lymphocytes from the gut. This sequence originates from a woman aged 18-29 years with active celiac disease.

Written as DNA, the CDR3 is TGTGCCAGCAACCCGACAGGGACGACTGAAGCTTTCTTT. It specifies CASNPTGTTEAFF. The rearrangement uses TRBV5-4 and TRBJ1-1; 7 bases are shared with TRBD1. CDR1 and CDR2 from the germline V gene are SGHNT and YYREEE (reference sequence). The V segment lost 6 bases and the J segment 5 bases; nucleotides outside the gene matches: 7. The CDR3 extends over 13 amino acids.